A single sample gave rise to the 7 T cell receptor beta chains below, sequenced in a study of blood T cell repertoires in COVID-19. The assay was immunoSEQ multiplex PCR, and TCRdb's table has in-frame clones only and misses some. Of approximately 80,000 clones listed, approximately 90% were seen once; the top ten hold around 7%. The specimen sequenced was peripheral blood. All receptors come from a woman of 80 years or more with acute or convalescent COVID-19.

This rearrangement joins TRBV4-1 to TRBJ2-1; D is unresolved. The CDR3 is 14 residues long. Trimming left V 4 bases short and J 5 bases short, with 12 bases between. Germline V gives CDR1 MGHRA, CDR2 YSYEKL. The CDR3 here is CASSPLTQNNEQFF. Here the CDR3 DNA reads TGCGCCAGCAGCCCGTTGACACAGAACAATGAGCAGTTCTTC.

The V and J genes are TRBV6-5 and TRBJ2-7, with 11 nucleotides matching TRBD2. This CDR3 comprises 14 residues. J lost 4 bases, V lost 9 bases, and 8 bases had no gene match. Germline V lookup: CDR1 MNHEY, CDR2 SVGAGI. CDR3 bases: TGTGCCAGTCGAATTAGCGGGGGGGCTTACGAGCAGTACTTC. This translates into CASRISGGAYEQYF.

The J gene is TRBJ2-7, the V gene TRBV30, with D unclear. Per the germline V gene, CDR1 is GTSNPN and CDR2 is SVGIG (reference sequence). V was shortened by 6 bases and J by 0 bases, with 15 bases between the two germline ends. The CDR3 loop spans 14 amino acids. This CDR3 is CACTPDTSSYEQYF. The CDR3 nucleotides read TGTGCCTGCACTCCAGACACGTCCTCCTACGAGCAGTACTTC.

Only one count was recorded for this clone. The chain is built from TRBV6-5 and TRBJ2-7; 10 bases align to TRBD2. Trimming cost V 5 bases and J 4 bases; bases outside gene matches: 5. The CDR3 length is 14 residues. The V gene's germline CDR1 is MNHEY and CDR2 SVGAGI. CDR3 in DNA: TGTGCCAGCAGTCTAGCGGGAGTAGGTTACGAGCAGTACTTC. It specifies CASSLAGVGYEQYF.

CDR3 residues: CASSLEVSGSEQFF. The DNA for the CDR3 is TGTGCCAGCAGCTTAGAGGTCTCGGGGAGTGAGCAGTTCTTC. V usage is TRBV7-8 and J usage is TRBJ2-1, with D possibly being TRBD2 (5 bases). V was pared by 1 base and J by 9 bases, with 13 bases between. CDR3 length: 14 residues. Germline V lookup: CDR1 SGHVS, CDR2 FQNEAQ.

V and J are TRBV10-3 and TRBJ2-1; 10 bases align to TRBD1. CDR3 size: 14 residues. The junction had 8 bases not matched to a gene; V was cut back by 8 bases and J by 7 bases. Germline values: CDR1 ENHRY, CDR2 SYGVKD. Written as DNA, the CDR3 is TGTGCCATCCGGGGGACAGGGGAGAATAATGAGCAGTTCTTC. Protein: CAIRGTGENNEQFF.

This rearrangement joins TRBV30 to TRBJ1-1; perhaps TRBD1 as D (6 bases). The CDR3 contains 16 residues. V was shortened by 4 bases and J by 3 bases, with 21 bases between the two germline ends. CDR1 and CDR2 from the germline V gene are GTSNPN and SVGIG (reference sequence). CDR3 amino acids: CAWIASGRGRDTEAFF. The CDR3 coding sequence is TGTGCCTGGATCGCCTCGGGCAGGGGCCGAGACACTGAAGCTTTCTTT.